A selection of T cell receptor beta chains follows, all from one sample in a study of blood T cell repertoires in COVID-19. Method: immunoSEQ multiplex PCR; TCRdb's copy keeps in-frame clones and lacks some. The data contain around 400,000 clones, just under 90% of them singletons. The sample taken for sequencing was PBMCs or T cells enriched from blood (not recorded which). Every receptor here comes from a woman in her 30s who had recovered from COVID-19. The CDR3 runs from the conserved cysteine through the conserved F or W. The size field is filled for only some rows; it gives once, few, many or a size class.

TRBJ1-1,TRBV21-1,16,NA,CASIDDPGHLNTEAFF
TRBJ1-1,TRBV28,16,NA,CASSLAPTGSGAEAFF
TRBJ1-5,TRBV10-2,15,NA,CASRQKDRGNQPQHF
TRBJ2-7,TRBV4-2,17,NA,CASSQELRDRGMYEQYF
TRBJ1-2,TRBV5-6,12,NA,CASKERERGYTF
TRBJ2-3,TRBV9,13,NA,CASSLSRTDTQYF
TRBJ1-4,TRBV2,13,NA,CASRTGGDEKLFF
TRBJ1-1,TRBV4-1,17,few,CASSRDSPGGLNTEAFF
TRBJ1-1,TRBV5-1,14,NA,CASSLVQGSIEAFF
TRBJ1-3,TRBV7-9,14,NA,CASPSPRSGNTIYF
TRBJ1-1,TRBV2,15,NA,CASSGGQGENTEAFF
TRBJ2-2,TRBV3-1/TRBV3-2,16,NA,CASSQGTSGRVGELFF
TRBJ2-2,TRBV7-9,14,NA,CASRYPGGTGELFF
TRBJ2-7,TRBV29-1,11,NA,CSVGPVYEQYF
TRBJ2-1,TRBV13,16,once,CASSLDPAGGMNEQFF
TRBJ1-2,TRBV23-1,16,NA,CASSQSKGQGNYGYTF
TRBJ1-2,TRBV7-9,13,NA,CASTSGTNYGYTF
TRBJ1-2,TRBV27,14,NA,CVSSLSPQGSGYTF
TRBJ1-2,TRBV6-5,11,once,CASSRGYGYTF
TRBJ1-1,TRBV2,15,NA,CASMVGGWGDTEAFF
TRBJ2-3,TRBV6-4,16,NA,CASSDSKSGRTDTQYF
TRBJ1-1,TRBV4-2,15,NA,CASSYPGGASGEAFF
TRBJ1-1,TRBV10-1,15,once,CANTWDREMNTEAFF
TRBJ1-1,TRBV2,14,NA,CASSAQGPLTEAFF
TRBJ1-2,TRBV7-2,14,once,CASSFRRSNYGYTF
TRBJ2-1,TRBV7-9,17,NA,CASSLKTDRVGSNEQFF
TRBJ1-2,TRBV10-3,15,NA,CAISLPGLRGYGYTF
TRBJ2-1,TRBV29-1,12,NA,CSAATGSYEQFF
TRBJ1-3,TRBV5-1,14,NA,CASSLGASGNTIYF
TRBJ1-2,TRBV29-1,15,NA,CSVEDLGRPNYGYTF
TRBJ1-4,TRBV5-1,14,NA,CASSSGQEGEKLFF
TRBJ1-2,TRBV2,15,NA,CASSESGTEYSGYTF
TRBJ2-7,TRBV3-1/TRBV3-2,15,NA,CASSPGTGGSYEQYF
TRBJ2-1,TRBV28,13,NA,CASSYRVNNEQFF
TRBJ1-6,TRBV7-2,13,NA,CASSFDRDSPLHF
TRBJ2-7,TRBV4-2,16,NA,CASSQSAGTIRDEQYF
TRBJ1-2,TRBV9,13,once,CASSLGQGYGYTF
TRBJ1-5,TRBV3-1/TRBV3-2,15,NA,CASSQVSGSNQPQHF
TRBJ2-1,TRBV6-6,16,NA,CASRRPGLAGVNEQFF
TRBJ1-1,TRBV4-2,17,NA,CASSQKGQLLMNTEAFF
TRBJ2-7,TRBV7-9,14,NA,CASSLGGGPYEQYF
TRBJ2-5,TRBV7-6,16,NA,CASSLMASGPQETQYF
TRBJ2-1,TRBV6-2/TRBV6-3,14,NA,CASSVGLHYNEQFF
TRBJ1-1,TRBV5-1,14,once,CASSLLDRESEAFF
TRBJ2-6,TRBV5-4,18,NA,CASSQGLAGRSGANVLTF